This T cell receptor beta chain originates from a study of spatial heterogeneity in lung cancer. Study as a whole: The study consistently detected more beta-chain than alpha-chain sequences. The average count in raw reads for each unique TCR and UMI combination exceeded 9.5 appearances.

As to time point: sample taken at primary tumor resection. From tumor, nontumor lung or frozen PBMC, whole RNA was taken unsorted for sequencing. A total of approximately 69 untreated early-stage non-small cell lung cancer patients served as donors. Many counts were recorded for this clonotype. The target antigen is unknown. TCRdb used MiXCR to reprocess the 5' RACE reads, holding one entry per CDR3 protein. The sample records about 11,000 distinct CDR3 sequences, approximately 25% being singletons. Overall study findings and caveats: Ubiquitous expanded tumor TCRs were observed in blood more at resection than follow-up.

The starting material was PBMCs, obtained at surgery. The TCR sequence derives from a female donor with early-stage non-small cell lung cancer.

Written as DNA, the CDR3 is TGTGCCAGCAGCCTCGACAGGGGATCCTACAATGAGCAGTTCTTC. It codes for CASSLDRGSYNEQFF. This sequence joins TRBV7-3 and TRBJ2-1, with 8 positions matching TRBD1. This CDR3 has 15 amino acids. Germline V gene data show CDR1 as SGHTA and CDR2 as FQGTGA. J lost 1 base, V lost 5 bases, and 4 bases had no gene match.